The entry that follows covers one TCR beta chain sequence. Antigen: not known. This record belongs to a study of shared clonotypes between healthy human individuals. Trimming cost V 3 bases and J 2 bases; bases outside gene matches: 8. The CDR3 runs 16 residues. From germline, CDR1 is SGDLS and CDR2 YYNGEE. Broader study findings: Sampling included only blood; tissue repertoires likely differ.

Donors had no recently reported acute infections or vaccinations and were HIV-negative. In the authors' workflow: ImmunoSEQ supplied junction-only sequences lacking quality scores, so filtering was different. The assay was immunoSEQ multiplex PCR, and TCRdb's table has in-frame clones only and misses some. The DNA gave D and trimming, while V, J and clone size come from that table. The sample lists roughly 2.6 million clones, roughly nine tenths occurring once. The V call is TRBV9, the J call TRBJ2-1; 7 bases are shared with TRBD1. The clonotype comes from a man in his late teens or twenties in good health. The sample comprised naive CD4+ T cells sorted from blood. Sample subset: CD45RA+ positively selected. The CDR3 coding sequence is TGTGCCAGCAGCGCCACAGGGGTATTCCCCTACAATGAGCAGTTCTTC. Translation: CASSATGVFPYNEQFF.